This T cell receptor beta chain was sequenced for a study of T-cell reconstitution after alpha-beta-depleted transplantation in children. Unique molecular identifiers featured in how the TCRbeta library was prepared. A single record per CDR3 protein comes from TCRdb applying MiXCR to the PCR reads. This table holds around 360,000 distinct CDR3 sequences, around a tenth found once. This clonotype came up a few times. With 3 bases clipped from V and 2 bases from J, the junction kept 3 bases outside the gene matches. This CDR3 has 15 amino acids. Germline-derived CDR1 and CDR2 are MGHRA and YSYEKL. The source material was PBMCs from the stem cell graft donor, sampled from the stem cell graft. J is TRBJ2-5 and V is TRBV4-1; 10 positions match TRBD2. This sequence was found in a human donor who donated a stem cell graft to a child with acute lymphoblastic leukemia. The CDR3 region has the DNA TGCGCCAGCAGCCAGGCGACTAGCGGGCAAGAGACCCAGTACTTC. It is translated as CASSQATSGQETQYF.